These T cell receptor beta chains were read from a single sample in a study of T cells after yellow fever vaccination. In TCRdb, the 5' RACE reads were re-called with MiXCR into one record per CDR3 protein. The sample lists under 200,000 distinct CDR3 sequences; approximately 11% were seen once. The specimen comprised CD8+ T cells sorted from PBMCs, sampled 15 days after the yellow fever booster vaccination. The receptors shown here come from a man aged 18 to 35 who received the YFV17D yellow fever vaccine. Each CDR3 is given with its conserved first and last residue. The D gene is left open where the match is weak. The size of a clone is reported for some rows only, either as once, few or many, or as a class for expanded clones.

V: TRBV25-1
D: -
size: few
J: TRBJ2-7
DNA: TGTGCCAGCAGTGAGTCAGGGGGACTGAGGGAGCAGTACTTC
CDR3: CASSESGGLREQYF

V: TRBV5-1
D: -
size: few
J: TRBJ1-3
DNA: TGCGCCAGCAACGAGCACACCATATATTTT
CDR3: CASNEHTIYF

V: TRBV6-5
D: -
size: -
J: TRBJ1-2
DNA: TGTGCCAGCAGTTACTTCCCCGACAGAGAAGCCTCAGAAAGCTATGGCTACACCTTC
CDR3: CASSYFPDREASESYGYTF

V: TRBV29-1
D: -
size: -
J: TRBJ2-1
DNA: TGCAGCGCTGAACCCGCGCTCATAAACTACAATGAGCAGTTCTTC
CDR3: CSAEPALINYNEQFF

V: TRBV29-1
D: TRBD1
size: many
J: TRBJ2-3
DNA: TGCAGCGCCCTAACAGGGGGCATAGTGACAGATACGCAGTATTTT
CDR3: CSALTGGIVTDTQYF

V: TRBV4-3
D: -
size: few
J: TRBJ1-6
DNA: TGCGCCAGCAGCCAAGATCTCCCGGCTTCCTATAATTCACCCCTCCACTTT
CDR3: CASSQDLPASYNSPLHF

V: TRBV6-2/TRBV6-3
D: -
size: -
J: TRBJ2-2
DNA: TGTGCCAGCAGTTGGGAGACCGGGGAGCTGTTTTTT
CDR3: CASSWETGELFF

V: TRBV6-2/TRBV6-3
D: -
size: -
J: TRBJ2-3
DNA: TGTGCCAGCAGTTGGGTTGGTCGGGGCACAGATACGCAGTATTTT
CDR3: CASSWVGRGTDTQYF

V: TRBV29-1
D: TRBD1
size: -
J: TRBJ1-1
DNA: TGCAGCGCCCTACAGGGGGCGACTGAAGCTTTCTTT
CDR3: CSALQGATEAFF

V: TRBV20-1
D: -
size: -
J: TRBJ1-1
DNA: TGCAGTGCCCTACCAGTCACTGAAGCTTTCTTT
CDR3: CSALPVTEAFF

V: TRBV7-9
D: -
size: -
J: TRBJ2-1
DNA: TGTGCCAGCAGCCCCACAGGCCAAAGGTCCTACAATGAGCAGTTCTTC
CDR3: CASSPTGQRSYNEQFF